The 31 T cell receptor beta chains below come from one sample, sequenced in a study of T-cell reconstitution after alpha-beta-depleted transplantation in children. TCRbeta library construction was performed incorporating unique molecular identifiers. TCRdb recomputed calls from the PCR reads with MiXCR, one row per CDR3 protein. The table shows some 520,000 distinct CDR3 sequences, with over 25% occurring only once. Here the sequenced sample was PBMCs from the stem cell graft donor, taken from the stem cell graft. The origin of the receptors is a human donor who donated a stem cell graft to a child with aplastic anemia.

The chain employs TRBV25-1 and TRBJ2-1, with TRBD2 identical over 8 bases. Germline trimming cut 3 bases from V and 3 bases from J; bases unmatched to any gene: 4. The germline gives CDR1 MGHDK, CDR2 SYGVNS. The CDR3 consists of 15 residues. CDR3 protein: CASSDSGAVYNEQFF. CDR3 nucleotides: TGTGCCAGCAGTGATAGCGGGGCCGTCTACAATGAGCAGTTCTTC.

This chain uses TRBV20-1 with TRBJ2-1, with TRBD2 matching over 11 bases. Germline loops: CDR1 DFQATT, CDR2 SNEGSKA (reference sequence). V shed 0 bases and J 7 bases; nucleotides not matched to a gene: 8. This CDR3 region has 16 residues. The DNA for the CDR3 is TGCAGTGCTAGAGATCCACTAGCGGGAGAGAGAAATGAGCAGTTCTTC. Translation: CSARDPLAGERNEQFF.

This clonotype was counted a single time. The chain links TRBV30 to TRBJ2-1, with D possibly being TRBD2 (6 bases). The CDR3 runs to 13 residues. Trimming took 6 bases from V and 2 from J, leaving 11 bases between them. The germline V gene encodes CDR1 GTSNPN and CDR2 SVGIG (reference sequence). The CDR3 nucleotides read TGTGCCTGTCTAGCGTCAACCTACAATGAGCAGTTCTTC. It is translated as CACLASTYNEQFF. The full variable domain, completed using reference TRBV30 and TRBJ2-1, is SQTIHQWPATLVQPVGSPLSLECTVEGTSNPNLYWYRQAAGRGLQLLFYSVGIGQISSEVPQNLSASRPQDRQFILSSKKLLLSDSGFYLCACLASTYNEQFFGPGTRLTVL.

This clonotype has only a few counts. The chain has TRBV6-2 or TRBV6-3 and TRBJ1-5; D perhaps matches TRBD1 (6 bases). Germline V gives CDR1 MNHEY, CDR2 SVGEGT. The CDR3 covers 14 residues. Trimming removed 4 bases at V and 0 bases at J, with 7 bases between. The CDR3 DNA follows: TGTGCCAGCAGTTCCAGGGGTAGCAATCAGCCCCAGCATTTT. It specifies CASSSRGSNQPQHF.

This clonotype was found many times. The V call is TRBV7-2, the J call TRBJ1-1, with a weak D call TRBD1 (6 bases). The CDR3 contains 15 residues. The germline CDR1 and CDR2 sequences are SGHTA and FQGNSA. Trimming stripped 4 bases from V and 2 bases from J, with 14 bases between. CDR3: CASSSGQGANTEAFF. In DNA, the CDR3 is TGTGCCAGCAGCTCGGGACAAGGGGCTAACACTGAAGCTTTCTTT.

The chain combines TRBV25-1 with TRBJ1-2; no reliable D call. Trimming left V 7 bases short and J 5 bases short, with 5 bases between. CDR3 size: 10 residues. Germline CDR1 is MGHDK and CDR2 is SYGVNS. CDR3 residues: CASKGYGYTF. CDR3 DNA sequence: TGTGCCAGCAAAGGGTATGGCTACACCTTC.

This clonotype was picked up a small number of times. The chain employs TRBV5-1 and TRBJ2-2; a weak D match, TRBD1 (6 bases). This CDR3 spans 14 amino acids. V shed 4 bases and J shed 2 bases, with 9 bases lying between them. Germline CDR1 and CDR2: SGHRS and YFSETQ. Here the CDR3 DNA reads TGCGCCAGCAGCCAGGGACACAACACCGGGGAGCTGTTTTTT. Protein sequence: CASSQGHNTGELFF.

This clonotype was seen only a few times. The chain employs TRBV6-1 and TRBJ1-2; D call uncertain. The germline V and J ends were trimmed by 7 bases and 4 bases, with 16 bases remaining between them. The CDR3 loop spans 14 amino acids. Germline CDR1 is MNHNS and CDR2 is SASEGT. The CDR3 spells CASKVRADFYGYTF. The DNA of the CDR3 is TGTGCCAGCAAGGTACGGGCGGACTTCTATGGCTACACCTTC.

DNA of the CDR3: TGTGCCATCCAAGATGGCGGTGGAGGGCGGGTTGGCACAGATACGCAGTATTTT. Residues: CAIQDGGGGRVGTDTQYF. The chain uses TRBV10-3 and TRBJ2-3, with a possible D match to TRBD2 (6 bases). V was shortened by 8 bases and J by 1 base, with 25 bases between the two germline ends. Looked up from germline, CDR1 is ENHRY and CDR2 is SYGVKD. This CDR3 contains 18 residues.

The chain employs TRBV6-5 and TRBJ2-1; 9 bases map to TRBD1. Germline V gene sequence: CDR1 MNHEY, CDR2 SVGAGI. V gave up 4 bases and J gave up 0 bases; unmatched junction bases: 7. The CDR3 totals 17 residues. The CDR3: CASSFGTGPSSYNEQFF. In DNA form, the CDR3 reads TGTGCCAGCAGTTTCGGGACAGGGCCTAGCTCCTACAATGAGCAGTTCTTC.

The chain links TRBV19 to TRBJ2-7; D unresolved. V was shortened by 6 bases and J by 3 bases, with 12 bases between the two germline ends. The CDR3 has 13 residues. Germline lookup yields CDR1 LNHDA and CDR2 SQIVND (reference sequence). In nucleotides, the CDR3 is TGTGCCAGTAGCCCCGGGTTGTTCTACGAGCAGTACGTC. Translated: CASSPGLFYEQYV.

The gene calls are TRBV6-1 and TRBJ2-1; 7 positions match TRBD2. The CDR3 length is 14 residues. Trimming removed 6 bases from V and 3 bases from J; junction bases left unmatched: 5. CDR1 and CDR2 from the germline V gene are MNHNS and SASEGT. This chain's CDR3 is CASRLRDYYNEQFF. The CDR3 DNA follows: TGTGCCAGCAGACTCCGGGACTACTACAATGAGCAGTTCTTC.

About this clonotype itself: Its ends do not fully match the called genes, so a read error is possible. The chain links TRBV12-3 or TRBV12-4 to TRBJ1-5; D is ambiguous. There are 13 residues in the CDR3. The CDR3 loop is CASSLKRNQPHHF. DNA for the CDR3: TGTGCCAGCAGTTTAAAAAGAAATCAGCCCCACCATTTT.

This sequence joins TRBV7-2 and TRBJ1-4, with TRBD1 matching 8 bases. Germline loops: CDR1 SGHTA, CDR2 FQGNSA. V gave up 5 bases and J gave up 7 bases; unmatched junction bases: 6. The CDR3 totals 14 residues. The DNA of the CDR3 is TGTGCCAGCAGCCGGACAGGGATGCCTGAAAAACTGTTTTTT. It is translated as CASSRTGMPEKLFF.

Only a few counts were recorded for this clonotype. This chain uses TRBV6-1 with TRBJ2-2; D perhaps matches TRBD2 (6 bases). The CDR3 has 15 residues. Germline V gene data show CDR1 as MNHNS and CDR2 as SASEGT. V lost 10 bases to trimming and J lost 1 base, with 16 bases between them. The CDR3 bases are TGTGCCACCTACCCGGGACTTTTGAACACCGGGGAGCTGTTTTTT. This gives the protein CATYPGLLNTGELFF.

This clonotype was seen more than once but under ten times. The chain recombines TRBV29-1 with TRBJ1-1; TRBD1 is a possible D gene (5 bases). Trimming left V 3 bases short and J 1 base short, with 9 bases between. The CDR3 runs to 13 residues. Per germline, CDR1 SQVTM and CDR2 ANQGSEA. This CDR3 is CSVDLTENTEAFF. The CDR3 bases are TGCAGCGTTGATCTGACAGAGAACACTGAAGCTTTCTTT. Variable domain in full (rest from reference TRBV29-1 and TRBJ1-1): SAVISQKPSRDICQRGTSLTIQCQVDSQVTMMFWYRQQPGQSLTLIATANQGSEATYESGFVIDKFPISRPNLTFSTLTVSNMSPEDSSIYLCSVDLTENTEAFFGQGTRLTVV.

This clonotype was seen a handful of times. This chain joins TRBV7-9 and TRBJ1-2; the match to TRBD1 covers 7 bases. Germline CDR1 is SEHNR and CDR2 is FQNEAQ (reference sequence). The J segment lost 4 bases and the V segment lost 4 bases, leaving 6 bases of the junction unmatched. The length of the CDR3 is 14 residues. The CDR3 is CASSSDRTGYGYTF. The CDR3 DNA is TGTGCCAGCAGCTCGGACAGGACGGGCTATGGCTACACCTTC.

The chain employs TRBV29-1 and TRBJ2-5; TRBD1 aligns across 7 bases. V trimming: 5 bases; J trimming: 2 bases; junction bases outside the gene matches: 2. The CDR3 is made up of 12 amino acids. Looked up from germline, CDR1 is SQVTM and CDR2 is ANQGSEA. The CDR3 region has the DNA TGCAGCGTTAGCAGGGGGCAAGAGACCCAGTACTTC. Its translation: CSVSRGQETQYF. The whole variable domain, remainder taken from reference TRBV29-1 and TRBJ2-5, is SAVISQKPSRDICQRGTSLTIQCQVDSQVTMMFWYRQQPGQSLTLIATANQGSEATYESGFVIDKFPISRPNLTFSTLTVSNMSPEDSSIYLCSVSRGQETQYFGPGTRLLVL.

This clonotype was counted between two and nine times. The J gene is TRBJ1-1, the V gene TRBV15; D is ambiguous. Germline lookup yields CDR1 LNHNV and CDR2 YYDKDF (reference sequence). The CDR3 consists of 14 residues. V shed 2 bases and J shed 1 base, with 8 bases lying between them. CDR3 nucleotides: TGTGCCACCAGCAGAACGAGAAAGAACACTGAAGCTTTCTTT. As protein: CATSRTRKNTEAFF.

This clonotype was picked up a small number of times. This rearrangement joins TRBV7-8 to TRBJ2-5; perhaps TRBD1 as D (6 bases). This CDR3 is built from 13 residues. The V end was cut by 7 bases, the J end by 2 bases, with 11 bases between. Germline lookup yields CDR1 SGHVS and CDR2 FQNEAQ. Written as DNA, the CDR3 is TGTGCCAGCAAGTTAGGGGGTCAAGAGACCCAGTACTTC. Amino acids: CASKLGGQETQYF.

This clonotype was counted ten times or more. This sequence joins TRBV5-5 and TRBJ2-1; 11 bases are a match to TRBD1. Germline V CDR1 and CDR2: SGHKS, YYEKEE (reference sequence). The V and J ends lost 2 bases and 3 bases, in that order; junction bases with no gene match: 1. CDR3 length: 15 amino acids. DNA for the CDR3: TGTGCCAGCAGCTTTGGGACAGGGGGCTACAATGAGCAGTTCTTC. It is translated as CASSFGTGGYNEQFF. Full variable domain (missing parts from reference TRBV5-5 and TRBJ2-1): DAGVTQSPTHLIKTRGQQVTLRCSPISGHKSVSWYQQVLGQGPQFIFQYYEKEERGRGNFPDRFSARQFPNYSSELNVNALLLGDSALYLCASSFGTGGYNEQFFGPGTRLTVL.

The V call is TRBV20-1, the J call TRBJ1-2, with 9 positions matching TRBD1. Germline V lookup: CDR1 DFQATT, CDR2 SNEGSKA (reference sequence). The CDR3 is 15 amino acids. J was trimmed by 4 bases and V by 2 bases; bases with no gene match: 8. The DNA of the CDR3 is TGCAGTGCTAGACCCCTGGGACAGGGTAGCTATGGCTACACCTTC. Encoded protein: CSARPLGQGSYGYTF.

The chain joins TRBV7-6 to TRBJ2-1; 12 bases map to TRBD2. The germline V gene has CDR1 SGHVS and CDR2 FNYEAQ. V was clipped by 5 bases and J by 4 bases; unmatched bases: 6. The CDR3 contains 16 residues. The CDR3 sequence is CASSPVTSGSYNEQFF. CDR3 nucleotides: TGTGCCAGCAGCCCCGTGACTAGCGGGAGTTACAATGAGCAGTTCTTC.

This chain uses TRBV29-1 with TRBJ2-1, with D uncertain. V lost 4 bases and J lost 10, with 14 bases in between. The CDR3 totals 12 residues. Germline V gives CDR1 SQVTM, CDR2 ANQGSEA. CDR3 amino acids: CSVVVTAGEQFF. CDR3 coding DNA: TGCAGCGTTGTGGTAACGGCTGGCGAGCAGTTCTTC.

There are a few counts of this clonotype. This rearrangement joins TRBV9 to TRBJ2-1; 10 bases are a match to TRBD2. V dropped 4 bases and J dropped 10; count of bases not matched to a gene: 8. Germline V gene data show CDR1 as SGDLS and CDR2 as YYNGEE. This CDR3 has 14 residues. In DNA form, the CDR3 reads TGTGCCAGCAGCCCACCTAGCGGGGGAGACGAGCAGTTCTTC. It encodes CASSPPSGGDEQFF.

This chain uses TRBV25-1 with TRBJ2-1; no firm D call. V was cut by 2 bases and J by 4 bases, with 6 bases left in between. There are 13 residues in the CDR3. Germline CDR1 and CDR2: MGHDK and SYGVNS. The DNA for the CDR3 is TGTGCCAGCAGTGAAAACCGGTACAATGAGCAGTTCTTC. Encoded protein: CASSENRYNEQFF.

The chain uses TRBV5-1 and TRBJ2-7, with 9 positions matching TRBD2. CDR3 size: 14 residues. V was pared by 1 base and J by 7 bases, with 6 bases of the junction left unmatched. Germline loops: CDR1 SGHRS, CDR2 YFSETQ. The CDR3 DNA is TGCGCCAGCAGCTTGCTAGCGGGGAATCGAGAGCAGTACGTC. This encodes CASSLLAGNREQYV.

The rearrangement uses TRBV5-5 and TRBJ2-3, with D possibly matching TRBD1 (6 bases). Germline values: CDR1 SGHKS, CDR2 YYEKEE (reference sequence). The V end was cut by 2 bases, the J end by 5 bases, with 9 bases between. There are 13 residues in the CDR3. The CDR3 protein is CASSFPGEDTQYF. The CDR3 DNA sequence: TGTGCCAGCAGCTTCCCAGGGGAAGATACGCAGTATTTT.

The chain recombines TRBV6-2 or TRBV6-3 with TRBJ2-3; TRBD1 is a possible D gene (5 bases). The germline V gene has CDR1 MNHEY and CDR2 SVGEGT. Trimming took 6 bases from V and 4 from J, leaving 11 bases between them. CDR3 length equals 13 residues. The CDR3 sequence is CASRRLGPDTQYF. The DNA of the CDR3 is TGTGCCAGCAGAAGACTGGGGCCAGATACGCAGTATTTT.

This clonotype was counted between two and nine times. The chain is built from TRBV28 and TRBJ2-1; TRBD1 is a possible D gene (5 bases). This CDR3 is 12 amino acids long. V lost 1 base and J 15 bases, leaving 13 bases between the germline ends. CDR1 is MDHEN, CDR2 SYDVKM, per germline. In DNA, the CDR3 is TGTGCCAGCAGTTTATTCGGCAGGGTTGCGTTCTTC. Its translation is CASSLFGRVAFF.

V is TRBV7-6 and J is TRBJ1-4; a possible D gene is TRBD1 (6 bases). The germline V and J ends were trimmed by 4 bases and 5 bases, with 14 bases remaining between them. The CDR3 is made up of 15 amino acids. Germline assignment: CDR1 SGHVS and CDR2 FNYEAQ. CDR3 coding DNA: TGTGCCAGCAGCTCCATCAGGGGAATCAATGAAAAACTGTTTTTT. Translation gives CASSSIRGINEKLFF.